This is a list of T cell receptor beta chains from one sample in a study of shared clonotypes between healthy human individuals. Here immunoSEQ multiplex PCR was the method, and the copy in TCRdb shows in-frame clones only, minus some. Here the sample spans roughly 2.5 million clones, approximately 90% being singletons. Sequencing input: naive CD4+ T cells sorted from blood. These receptor sequences come from a man aged 18 to 35 in good health. The CDR3 runs from the conserved cysteine through the conserved F or W. The listing skips clone size in some rows; elsewhere it reads once, few, many or a size class.

v_call	j_call	clone_size	cdr3_aa
TRBV7-2	TRBJ2-7	.	CASSFHPSYEQYF
TRBV7-3	TRBJ1-5	.	CASSDWAEDRGKSNGNQPQHF
TRBV27	TRBJ1-6	.	CASSFNRDRRIRWYNSPLHF
TRBV2	TRBJ2-5	.	CASSPGLRETQYF
TRBV5-1	TRBJ2-3	.	CASSMTGMDTQYF
TRBV10-3	TRBJ2-3	.	CAISDLTSGSTDTQYF
TRBV30	TRBJ2-7	.	CAWRRRDAVSYEQYF
TRBV5-1	TRBJ2-2	.	CASSSPTGVNTGELFF
TRBV7-2	TRBJ2-7	.	CASSRVEIGSYEQYF
TRBV5-4	TRBJ2-3	.	CASSLDLLGTQYF
TRBV7-6	TRBJ2-1	once	CASSLMGGGRGEQFF
TRBV19	TRBJ1-5	.	CASSIDGFRPRGQPQHF
TRBV7-2	TRBJ2-3	.	CASSLQSRWSGDTQYF
TRBV28	TRBJ2-7	.	CASSPVGFNYEQYF
TRBV6-5	TRBJ2-1	.	CASSHEAGGYNEQFF
TRBV28	TRBJ2-3	.	CASSLQNPDTQYF
TRBV5-5	TRBJ1-2	.	CASSFGGADYGYTF
TRBV9	TRBJ1-6	.	CASSVAGRGNSPLHF
TRBV30	TRBJ2-7	.	CAWSVRAYEQYF
TRBV12-5	TRBJ1-5	once	CASGSYIPRQPQHF
TRBV2	TRBJ1-1	.	CASSDRDTNLGEAFF
TRBV19	TRBJ2-6	.	CASSPRWQWQPSGANVLTF
TRBV19	TRBJ1-5	.	CASKVTGVGQPQHF
TRBV5-1	TRBJ2-3	once	CASTLGTLSTDTQYF
TRBV10-3	TRBJ2-3	.	CAISESQGTSTDTQYF
TRBV21-1	TRBJ2-3	.	CASSITTGTSAYTDTQYF
TRBV6-1	TRBJ1-2	.	CAMLEDYGYTF
TRBV19	TRBJ2-7	once	CASSMGVSGLSYEQYF
TRBV5-1	TRBJ2-5	.	CASSLVLAGGQETQYF
TRBV2	TRBJ1-5	.	CASNGGGNQPQHF
TRBV5-6	TRBJ2-1	.	CASSLERTSGRKGGGEQFF
TRBV28	TRBJ2-3	few	CASSSPGQGTDTQYF
TRBV5-1	TRBJ2-2	few	CASSLSGGDTGELFF
TRBV14	TRBJ1-2	.	CASSQEVYGFNGYTF
TRBV6-5	TRBJ2-5	.	CASRPGTKLLGAQYF
TRBV2	TRBJ1-5	.	CASRGATQPQHF
TRBV19	TRBJ1-5	few	CASTLEYGQPQHF
TRBV7-6	TRBJ1-1	.	CASSLAGTVNTEAFF
TRBV10-3	TRBJ1-1	.	CAIRIRDTIDIGDTEAFF
TRBV14	TRBJ2-7	.	CASSQGDEQYF
TRBV4-1	.	.	CASSQGGGSYEQYF
TRBV6-6	TRBJ1-2	.	CASRMEGYGYTF
TRBV2	TRBJ2-3	.	CASSPIAGGPTDTQYF
TRBV5-1	TRBJ2-3	.	CASSLAGVQSPDTQYF
TRBV9	TRBJ1-1	.	CASSVVGDYGEAFF
TRBV29-1	TRBJ2-3	.	CSVDSLGGTDTQYF
TRBV6-5	TRBJ1-3	.	CASSYAQSSGNTIYF
TRBV9	TRBJ2-7	once	CASSVEPTTGLSSYEQYF
TRBV9	TRBJ2-5	.	CASSVVQRPHRSHQETQYF
TRBV2	TRBJ2-5	once	CASTGAETQYF
TRBV7-6	TRBJ1-4	.	CASSRQRPPNEKLFF